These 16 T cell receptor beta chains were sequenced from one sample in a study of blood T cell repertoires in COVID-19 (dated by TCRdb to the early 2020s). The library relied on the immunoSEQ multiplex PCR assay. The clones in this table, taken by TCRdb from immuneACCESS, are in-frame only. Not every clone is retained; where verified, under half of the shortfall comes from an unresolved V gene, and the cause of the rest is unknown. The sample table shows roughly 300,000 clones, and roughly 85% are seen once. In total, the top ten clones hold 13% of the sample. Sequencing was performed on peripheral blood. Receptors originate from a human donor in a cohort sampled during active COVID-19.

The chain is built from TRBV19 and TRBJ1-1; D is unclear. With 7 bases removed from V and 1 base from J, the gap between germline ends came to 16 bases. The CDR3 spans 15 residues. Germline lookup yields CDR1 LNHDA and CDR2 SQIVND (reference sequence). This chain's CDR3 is CASNSRPAPNTEAFF. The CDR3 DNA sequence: TGTGCCAGTAACTCCAGGCCAGCTCCGAACACTGAAGCTTTCTTT.

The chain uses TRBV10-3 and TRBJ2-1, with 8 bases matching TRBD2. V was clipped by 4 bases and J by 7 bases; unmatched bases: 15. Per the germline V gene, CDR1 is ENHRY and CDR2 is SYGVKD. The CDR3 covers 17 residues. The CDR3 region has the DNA TGTGCCATCAGTGGGGTCTTGGGGACTAGTTCAGGAAATGAGCAGTTCTTC. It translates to CAISGVLGTSSGNEQFF.

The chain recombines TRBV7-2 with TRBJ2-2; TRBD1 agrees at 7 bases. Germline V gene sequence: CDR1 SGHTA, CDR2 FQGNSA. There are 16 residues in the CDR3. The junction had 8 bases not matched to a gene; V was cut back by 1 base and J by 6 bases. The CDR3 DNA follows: TGTGCCAGCAGCTTAGGTGACAGGGTTGGTTCCGGGGAGCTGTTTTTT. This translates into CASSLGDRVGSGELFF.

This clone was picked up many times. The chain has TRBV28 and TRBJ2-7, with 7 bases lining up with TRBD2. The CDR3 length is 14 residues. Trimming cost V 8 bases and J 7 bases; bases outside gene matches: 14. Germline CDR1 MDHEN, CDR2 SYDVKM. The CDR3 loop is CASWPGLWVREQYF. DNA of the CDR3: TGTGCCAGCTGGCCGGGACTATGGGTCCGGGAGCAGTACTTC.

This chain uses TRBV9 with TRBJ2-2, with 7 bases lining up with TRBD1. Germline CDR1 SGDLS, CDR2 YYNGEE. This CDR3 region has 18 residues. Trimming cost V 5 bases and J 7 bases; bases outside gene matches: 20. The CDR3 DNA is TGTGCCAGCAGAGCGTTTCCCTACAGGGGTCCCTCGCGCGGGGAGCTGTTTTTT. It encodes CASRAFPYRGPSRGELFF.

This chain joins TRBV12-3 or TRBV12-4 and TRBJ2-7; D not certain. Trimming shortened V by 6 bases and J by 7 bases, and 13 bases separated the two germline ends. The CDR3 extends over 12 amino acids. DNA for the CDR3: TGTGCCAGCAGCCCTGAGGCTGGAGAGCAGTACTTC. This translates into CASSPEAGEQYF.

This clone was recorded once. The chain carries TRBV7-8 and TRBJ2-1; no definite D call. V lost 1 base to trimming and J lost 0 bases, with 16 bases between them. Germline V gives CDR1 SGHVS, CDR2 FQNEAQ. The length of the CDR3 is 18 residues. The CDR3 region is CASSLEGDLPSSYNEQFF. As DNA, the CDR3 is TGTGCCAGCAGCTTAGAAGGCGACTTGCCAAGCTCCTACAATGAGCAGTTCTTC.

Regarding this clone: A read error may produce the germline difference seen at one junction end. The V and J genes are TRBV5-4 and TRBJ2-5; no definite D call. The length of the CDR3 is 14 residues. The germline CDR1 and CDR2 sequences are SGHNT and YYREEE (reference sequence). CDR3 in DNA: TGTGCCAGCAGATTGGGCGGCAGACAAGAGACCCAGTACTTC. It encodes CASRLGGRQETQYF. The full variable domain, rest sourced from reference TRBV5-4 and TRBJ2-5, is ETGVTQSPTHLIKTRGQQVTLRCSSQSGHNTVSWYQQALGQGPQFIFQYYREEENGRGNFPPRFSGLQFPNYSSELNVNALELDDSALYLCASRLGGRQETQYFGPGTRLLVL.

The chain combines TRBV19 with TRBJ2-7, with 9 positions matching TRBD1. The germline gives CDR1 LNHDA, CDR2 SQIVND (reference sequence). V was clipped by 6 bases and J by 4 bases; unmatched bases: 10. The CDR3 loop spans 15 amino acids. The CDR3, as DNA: TGTGCCAGTAGCCTCCGGGACAGGGAACAGTACGAGCAGTACTTC. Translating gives CASSLRDREQYEQYF.

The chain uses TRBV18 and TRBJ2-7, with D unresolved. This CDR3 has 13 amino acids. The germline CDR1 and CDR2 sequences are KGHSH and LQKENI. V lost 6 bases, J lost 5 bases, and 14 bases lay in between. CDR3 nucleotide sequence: TGTGCCAGCTCGGCTCGTGTTGCCGACGAGCAGTACTTC. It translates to CASSARVADEQYF.

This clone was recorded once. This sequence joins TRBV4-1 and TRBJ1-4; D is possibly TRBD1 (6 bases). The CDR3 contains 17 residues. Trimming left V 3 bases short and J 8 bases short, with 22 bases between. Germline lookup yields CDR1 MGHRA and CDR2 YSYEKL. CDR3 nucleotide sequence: TGCGCCAGCAGCCACCAGAAAGGGGGGGCGCGTGGGGAAAAACTGTTTTTT. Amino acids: CASSHQKGGARGEKLFF.

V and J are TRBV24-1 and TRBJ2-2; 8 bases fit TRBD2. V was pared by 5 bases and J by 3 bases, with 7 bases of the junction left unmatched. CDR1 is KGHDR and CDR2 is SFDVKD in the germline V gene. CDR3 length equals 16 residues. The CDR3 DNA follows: TGTGCCACCAGTGGTACTAGCGGTCCTTACACCGGGGAGCTGTTTTTT. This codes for CATSGTSGPYTGELFF.

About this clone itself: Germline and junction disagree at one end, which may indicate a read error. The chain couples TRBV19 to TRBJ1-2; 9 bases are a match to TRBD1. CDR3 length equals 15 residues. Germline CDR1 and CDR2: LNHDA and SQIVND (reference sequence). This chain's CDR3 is CASNPAGQGESGYTF. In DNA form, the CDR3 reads TGTGCGAGTAACCCCGCGGGACAGGGAGAGTCTGGCTACACCTTC. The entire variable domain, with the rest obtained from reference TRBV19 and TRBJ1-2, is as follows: DGGITQSPKYLFRKEGQNVTLSCEQNLNHDAMYWYRQDPGQGLRLIYYSQIVNDFQKGDIAEGYSVSREKKESFPLTVTSAQKNPTAFYLCASNPAGQGESGYTFGSGTRLTVV.

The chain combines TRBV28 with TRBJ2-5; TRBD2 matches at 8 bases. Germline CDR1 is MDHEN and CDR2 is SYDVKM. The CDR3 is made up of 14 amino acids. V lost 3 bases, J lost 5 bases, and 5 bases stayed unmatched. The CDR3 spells CASSFNGRGETQYF. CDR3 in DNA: TGTGCCAGCAGTTTTAACGGGAGGGGGGAGACCCAGTACTTC.

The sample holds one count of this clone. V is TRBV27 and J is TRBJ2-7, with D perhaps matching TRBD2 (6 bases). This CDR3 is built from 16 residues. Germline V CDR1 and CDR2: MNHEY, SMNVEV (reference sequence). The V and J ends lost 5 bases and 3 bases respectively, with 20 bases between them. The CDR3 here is CASSLRTGLGLYEQYF. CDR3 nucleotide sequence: TGTGCCAGCAGTCTTAGAACGGGACTGGGACTCTACGAGCAGTACTTC.

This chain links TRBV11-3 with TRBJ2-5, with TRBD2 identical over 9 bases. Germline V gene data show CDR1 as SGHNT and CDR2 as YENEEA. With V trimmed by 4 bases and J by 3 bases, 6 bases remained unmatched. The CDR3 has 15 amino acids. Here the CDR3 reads CASSSRGRVKETQYF. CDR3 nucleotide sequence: TGTGCCAGCAGCTCACGCGGGAGGGTCAAAGAGACCCAGTACTTC. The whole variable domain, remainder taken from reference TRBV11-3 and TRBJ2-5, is EAGVVQSPRYKIIEKKQPVAFWCNPISGHNTLYWYLQNLGQGPELLIRYENEEAVDDSQLPKDRFSAERLKGVDSTLKIQPAELGDSAVYLCASSSRGRVKETQYFGPGTRLLVL.